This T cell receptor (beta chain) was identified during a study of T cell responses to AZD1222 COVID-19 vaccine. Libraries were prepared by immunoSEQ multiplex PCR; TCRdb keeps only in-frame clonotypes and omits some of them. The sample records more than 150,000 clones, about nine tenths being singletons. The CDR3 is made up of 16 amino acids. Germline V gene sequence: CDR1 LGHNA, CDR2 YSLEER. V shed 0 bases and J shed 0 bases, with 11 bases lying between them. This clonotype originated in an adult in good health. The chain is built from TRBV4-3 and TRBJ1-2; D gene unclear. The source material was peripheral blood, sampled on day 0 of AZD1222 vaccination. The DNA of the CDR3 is TGCGCCAGCAGCCAAGAATGGGCCCCTACTAACTATGGCTACACCTTC. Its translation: CASSQEWAPTNYGYTF.